The 24 T cell receptor beta chains presented below share a single source sample, sequenced in a study of blood T cells in healthy people across ages. Alongside a J-beta primer mix, a sample-barcoded 5' primer served in a second PCR lasting about 7 to 12 cycles. TCRdb re-derived calls from the 5' RACE reads in MiXCR, one entry per CDR3 protein. The sample consists of about a million distinct CDR3 sequences, roughly 50% of them appearing once. Sequences were obtained from blood. The receptor source for this set is a woman aged 60-70 years in good health.

This sequence joins TRBV20-1 and TRBJ2-5; D may be TRBD2 (5 bases). The V end lost 6 bases, the J end lost 3 bases, and 14 bases lay between the germline ends. The germline V gene encodes CDR1 DFQATT and CDR2 SNEGSKA (reference sequence). The CDR3 contains 13 residues. The CDR3 spells CSARRSGEETQYF. The CDR3 coding sequence is TGCAGTGCCCGTCGGAGCGGCGAAGAGACCCAGTACTTC.

V is TRBV18 and J is TRBJ2-3; 8 positions agree with TRBD2. Germline CDR1 is KGHSH and CDR2 is LQKENI. This CDR3 is built from 15 residues. The trim removed 3 bases at V and 2 bases at J, leaving 4 bases unmatched. The CDR3 here is CASSPWTSTTDTQYF. CDR3 DNA: TGTGCCAGCTCACCTTGGACTAGCACCACAGATACGCAGTATTTT.

The chain employs TRBV12-3 or TRBV12-4 and TRBJ2-5; D is unresolved. Trimming took off 5 bases at V and 1 base at J, with 11 bases between the two ends. The CDR3 is made up of 14 amino acids. The CDR3 spells CASSAPKSQETQYF. The CDR3 DNA follows: TGTGCCAGCAGTGCCCCAAAGAGCCAAGAGACCCAGTACTTC.

This clonotype occurred a few times. For the CDR3, the DNA is TGCAGTGCTAGAGATCCGTCAGGAATATATGGCTACACCTTC. This sequence encodes CSARDPSGIYGYTF. The chain links TRBV20-1 to TRBJ1-2, with D unresolved. Per germline, CDR1 DFQATT and CDR2 SNEGSKA (reference sequence). The CDR3 covers 14 residues. V lost 0 bases, J lost 5 bases, and 13 bases lay in between.

This clonotype was seen a handful of times. The chain joins TRBV4-2 to TRBJ2-7; D perhaps matches TRBD2 (6 bases). The germline gives CDR1 LGHNA, CDR2 YNFKEQ. This CDR3 has 17 amino acids. V lost 0 bases and J lost 3, with 18 bases in between. The CDR3 region is CASSQDRLDGLVYEQYF. The CDR3 DNA follows: TGTGCCAGCAGCCAAGATCGACTAGATGGTTTGGTCTACGAGCAGTACTTC.

The genes are TRBV4-1 and TRBJ2-1; D is perhaps TRBD1 (5 bases). This CDR3 comprises 16 residues. The germline V gene has CDR1 MGHRA and CDR2 YSYEKL. V lost 0 bases to trimming and J lost 3 bases, with 12 bases between them. This CDR3 reads CASSQDRGRVYNEQFF. In DNA, the CDR3 is TGCGCCAGCAGCCAAGATAGGGGCAGGGTCTACAATGAGCAGTTCTTC.

V and J are TRBV6-1 and TRBJ1-4, with TRBD1 identical over 10 bases. The CDR3 runs 16 residues. The V gene end was trimmed by 6 bases and the J gene end by 0 bases; junction bases not matched to a gene: 4. CDR1 and CDR2 from the germline V gene are MNHNS and SASEGT. In nucleotides, the CDR3 is TGTGCCAGCAGCCCGGGACAGGGGTCAACTAATGAAAAACTGTTTTTT. Protein sequence: CASSPGQGSTNEKLFF.

This clonotype was observed a handful of times. The chain couples TRBV4-3 to TRBJ2-5, with unresolved D. The V end lost 0 bases, the J end lost 2 bases, and 10 bases lay between the germline ends. The CDR3 covers 15 residues. Germline V gene data show CDR1 as LGHNA and CDR2 as YSLEER. CDR3 in DNA: TGCGCCAGCAGCCAAGAGGCAGCTCCTCAAGAGACCCAGTACTTC. The encoded protein is CASSQEAAPQETQYF.

The chain uses TRBV6-1 and TRBJ1-6; D may be TRBD1 (6 bases). Germline V gene lookup returns CDR1 MNHNS and CDR2 SASEGT. Trimming removed 4 bases at V and 9 bases at J, with 19 bases between. The CDR3 extends over 16 amino acids. This CDR3 reads CASSGTRGGPISPLHF. Written as DNA, the CDR3 is TGTGCCAGCAGTGGGACAAGGGGGGGGCCGATTTCACCCCTCCACTTT.

The gene calls are TRBV3-1 and TRBJ2-1; D gene unclear. The germline V gene has CDR1 LGHDT and CDR2 YNNKEL (reference sequence). Trimming pared 0 bases from V and 5 bases from J, leaving 5 bases between. The CDR3 is 13 amino acids. CDR3 DNA: TGTGCCAGCAGCCAAGATGGCAACAATGAGCAGTTCTTC. This encodes CASSQDGNNEQFF.

The chain has TRBV28 and TRBJ2-7; D may be TRBD1 (5 bases). The assigned J gene may be wrong: the sequence end matches TRBJ2-5 better. This CDR3 comprises 11 residues. Germline V gives CDR1 MDHEN, CDR2 SYDVKM. CDR3 sequence (DNA): TGTGCCAGTCAGGGTGGAGAGACCCAGTACTTC. It translates to CASQGGETQYF.

V usage is TRBV11-2 and J usage is TRBJ2-5; no clear D gene. The J call may be in error: the DNA end matches TRBJ2-7 better. The germline gives CDR1 SGHAT, CDR2 FQNNGV. CDR3 length: 15 residues. CDR3 DNA: TGTGCCAGCAGCTTAGTTGACGGGCAGATGAACGAGCAGTACTTC. Translated: CASSLVDGQMNEQYF.

In this sample, this clonotype turned up a few times. The chain employs TRBV27 and TRBJ2-1; 7 positions match TRBD2. The ends lost 4 bases at V and 8 bases at J; junction bases unmatched: 11. In germline, CDR1 is MNHEY, CDR2 SMNVEV (reference sequence). The CDR3 loop spans 15 amino acids. CDR3 protein: CASSSWTRTSDEQFF. The CDR3 DNA follows: TGTGCCAGCAGTTCGTGGACTAGAACGTCGGATGAGCAGTTCTTC.

V is TRBV29-1 and J is TRBJ2-5; D tentatively reads TRBD1 or TRBD2 (5 bases each). CDR3 length: 11 residues. Germline values: CDR1 SQVTM, CDR2 ANQGSEA. V lost 7 bases to trimming and J lost 6 bases, with 12 bases between them. The CDR3: CSGLGGQTQYF. The CDR3 nucleotides are TGCAGCGGACTTGGGGGACAGACCCAGTACTTC. The complete variable domain, with remaining parts taken from reference TRBV29-1 and TRBJ2-5, reads SAVISQKPSRDICQRGTSLTIQCQVDSQVTMMFWYRQQPGQSLTLIATANQGSEATYESGFVIDKFPISRPNLTFSTLTVSNMSPEDSSIYLCSGLGGQTQYFGPGTRLLVL.

The rearrangement links TRBV28 to TRBJ2-4, with 7 bases fitting TRBD2. The assigned J gene may be wrong: the sequence end matches TRBJ2-7 better. The CDR3 loop spans 18 amino acids. CDR1 and CDR2 (germline): MDHEN, SYDVKM. The CDR3 loop is CASSLPRDYLVHDYEQYF. In DNA form, the CDR3 reads TGTGCCAGCAGTTTACCTAGGGACTACCTTGTACACGACTACGAGCAGTACTTC.

The chain recombines TRBV12-3 or TRBV12-4 with TRBJ2-2, with TRBD2 matching over 12 bases. This CDR3 is 17 amino acids long. The trim removed 5 bases at V and 4 bases at J, leaving 8 bases unmatched. CDR3 DNA sequence: TGTGCCAGCAGTCCCTGGACTAGCGGGATTGGCACCGGGGAGCTGTTTTTT. Encoded protein: CASSPWTSGIGTGELFF.

The chain carries TRBV28 and TRBJ1-6; possibly TRBD1 for D (5 bases). CDR3 size: 15 residues. Germline CDR1 MDHEN, CDR2 SYDVKM. The V gene lost 5 bases and the J gene lost 4 bases, with 12 bases spanning the gap. CDR3 sequence: CASSQGTPYNSPLHF. CDR3 coding DNA: TGTGCCAGCAGTCAGGGTACCCCGTATAATTCACCCCTCCACTTT.

The chain couples TRBV2 to TRBJ2-7; 8 nucleotides line up with TRBD1. The CDR3 loop spans 15 amino acids. The V gene end was trimmed by 3 bases and the J gene end by 2 bases; junction bases not matched to a gene: 6. Germline values: CDR1 SNHLY, CDR2 FYNNEI. In DNA form, the CDR3 reads TGTGCCAGCAGTGAGTTGACAGGGGACACCTACGAGCAGTACTTC. Translation gives CASSELTGDTYEQYF.

CDR3 in DNA: TGTGCCAGCAGCTTACGGAGGCGGGGGTTCTACGAGCAGTACTTC. It yields the protein CASSLRRRGFYEQYF. The chain links TRBV13 to TRBJ2-7; 7 bases align to TRBD2. CDR1 is PRHDT, CDR2 FYEKMQ, per germline (reference sequence). V trimming: 2 bases; J trimming: 3 bases; junction bases outside the gene matches: 7. This CDR3 region has 15 residues.

This chain joins TRBV7-2 and TRBJ2-4, with D possibly matching TRBD2 (5 bases). Trimming took 6 bases from V and 2 from J, leaving 11 bases between them. The CDR3 extends over 14 amino acids. CDR1 is SGHTA and CDR2 is FQGNSA in the germline V gene. This CDR3 reads CASSSPGSKNIQYF. The CDR3 bases are TGTGCCAGCAGTTCGCCGGGATCCAAAAACATTCAGTACTTC.

The chain employs TRBV7-2 and TRBJ2-7; D unclear. This CDR3 comprises 12 residues. V gave up 4 bases and J gave up 5 bases, with 9 bases separating them. Germline V gene lookup returns CDR1 SGHTA and CDR2 FQGNSA. The CDR3 nucleotides read TGTGCCAGCAGCTACGGGTGGAACGAGCAGTACTTC. Translation: CASSYGWNEQYF.

J is TRBJ2-4 and V is TRBV5-6, with 7 positions matching TRBD2. With the DNA end fitting TRBJ2-7 better, the J assignment may be wrong. This CDR3 is built from 14 residues. Germline loops: CDR1 SGHDT, CDR2 YYEEEE. The CDR3 sequence is CASSQLLAVYEQYF. As DNA, the CDR3 is TGTGCCAGCAGCCAGCTTCTAGCGGTCTACGAGCAGTACTTC.

The CDR3 reads CATSRRGYRGGNEQFF. The CDR3 DNA reads as TGTGCCACCAGCAGGCGAGGCTACAGGGGTGGGAATGAGCAGTTCTTC. V and J are TRBV15 and TRBJ2-1; 7 bases agree with TRBD1. Germline-derived CDR1 and CDR2 are LNHNV and YYDKDF (reference sequence). With V trimmed by 3 bases and J by 7 bases, 12 bases remained unmatched. The CDR3 covers 16 residues.

Only a few counts were recorded for this clonotype. The chain joins TRBV7-3 to TRBJ2-1, with TRBD1 as a possible D gene (6 bases). V lost 1 base and J 7 bases, leaving 17 bases between the germline ends. Germline V gene lookup returns CDR1 SGHTA and CDR2 FQGTGA. The CDR3 consists of 16 residues. In DNA form, the CDR3 reads TGTGCCAGCAGCTTAATGGCCCCAGGGACACAAAATGAGCAGTTCTTC. It codes for CASSLMAPGTQNEQFF.